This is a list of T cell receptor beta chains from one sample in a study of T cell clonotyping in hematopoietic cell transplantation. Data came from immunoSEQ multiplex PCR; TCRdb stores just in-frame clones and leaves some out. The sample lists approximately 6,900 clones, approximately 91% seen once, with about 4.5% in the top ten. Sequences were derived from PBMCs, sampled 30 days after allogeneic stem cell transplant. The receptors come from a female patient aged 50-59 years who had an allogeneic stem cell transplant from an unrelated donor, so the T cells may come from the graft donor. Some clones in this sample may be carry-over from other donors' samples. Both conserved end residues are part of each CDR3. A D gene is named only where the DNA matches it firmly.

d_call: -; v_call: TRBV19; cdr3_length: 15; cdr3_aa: CASSIDQGSWETQYF
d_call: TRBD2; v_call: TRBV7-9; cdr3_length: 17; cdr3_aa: CASSLSPLAGGPTIQYF
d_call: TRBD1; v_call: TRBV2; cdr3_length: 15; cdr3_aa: CASSEDRGRSYEQYF
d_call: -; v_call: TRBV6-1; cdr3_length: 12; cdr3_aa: CASSEDPYEQYF
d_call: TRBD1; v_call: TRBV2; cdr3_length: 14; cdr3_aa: CASHLTGGNTEAFF
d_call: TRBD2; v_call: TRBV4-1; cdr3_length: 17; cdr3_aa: CASSQVGSGGGTDTQYF
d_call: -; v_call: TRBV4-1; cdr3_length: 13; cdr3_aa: CASSQAPYQPQHF
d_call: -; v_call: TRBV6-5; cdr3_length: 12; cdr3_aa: CASSYPNTEAFF
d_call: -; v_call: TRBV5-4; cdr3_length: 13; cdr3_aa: CASSLAEDYGYTF
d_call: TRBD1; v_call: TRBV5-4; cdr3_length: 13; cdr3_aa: CASSPGGTDGYTF
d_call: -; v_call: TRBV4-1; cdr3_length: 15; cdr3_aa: CASSQGVMTQGTQYF
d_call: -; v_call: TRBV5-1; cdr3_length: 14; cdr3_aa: CASSLASMNTEAFF
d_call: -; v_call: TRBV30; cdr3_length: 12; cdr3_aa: CAWIVSQLGYTF
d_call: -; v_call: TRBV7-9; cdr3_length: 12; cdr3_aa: CASSREDRQAFF
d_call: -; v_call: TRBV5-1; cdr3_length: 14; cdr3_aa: CASSLATDNYGYTF
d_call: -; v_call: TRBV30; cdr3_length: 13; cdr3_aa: CAWSVVFRNEQYF
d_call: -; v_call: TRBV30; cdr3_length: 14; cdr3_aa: CAWSGFPSTDTQYF
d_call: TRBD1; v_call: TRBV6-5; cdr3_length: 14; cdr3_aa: CASSPPGQGLKQFF
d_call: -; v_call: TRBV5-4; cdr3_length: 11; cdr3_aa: CASSLGWEAFF
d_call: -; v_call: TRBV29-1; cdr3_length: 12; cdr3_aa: CSGASGNEKLFF
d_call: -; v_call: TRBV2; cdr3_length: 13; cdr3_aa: CASKDNYGNTIYF
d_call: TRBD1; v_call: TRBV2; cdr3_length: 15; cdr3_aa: CASRIRAGGPYEQYF
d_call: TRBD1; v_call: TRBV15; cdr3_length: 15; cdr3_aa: CATSRGQDRVRGYTF
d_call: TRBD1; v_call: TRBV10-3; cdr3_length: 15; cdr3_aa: CAIGQGSPPPLEQYF
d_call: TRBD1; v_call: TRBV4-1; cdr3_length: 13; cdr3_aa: CASSQGQGTEAFF
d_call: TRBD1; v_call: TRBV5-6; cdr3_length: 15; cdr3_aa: CASSSGTGVFYEQYF
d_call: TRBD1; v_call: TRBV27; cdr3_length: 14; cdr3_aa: CASRLDRRNTEAFF